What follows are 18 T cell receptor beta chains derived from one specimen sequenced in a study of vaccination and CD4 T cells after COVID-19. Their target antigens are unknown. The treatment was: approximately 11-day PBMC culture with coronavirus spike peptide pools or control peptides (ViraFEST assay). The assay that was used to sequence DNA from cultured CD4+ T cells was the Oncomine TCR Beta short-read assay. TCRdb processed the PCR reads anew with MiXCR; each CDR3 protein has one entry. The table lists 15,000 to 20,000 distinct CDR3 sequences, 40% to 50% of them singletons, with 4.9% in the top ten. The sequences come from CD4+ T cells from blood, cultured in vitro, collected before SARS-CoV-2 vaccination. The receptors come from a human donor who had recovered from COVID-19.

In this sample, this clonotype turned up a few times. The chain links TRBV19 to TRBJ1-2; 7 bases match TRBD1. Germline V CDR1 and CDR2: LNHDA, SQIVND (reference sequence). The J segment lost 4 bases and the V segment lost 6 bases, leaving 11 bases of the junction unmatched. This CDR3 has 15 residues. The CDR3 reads CASSGQAHRSYGYTF. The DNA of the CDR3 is TGTGCCAGTAGCGGACAGGCGCATCGCAGCTATGGCTACACCTTC.

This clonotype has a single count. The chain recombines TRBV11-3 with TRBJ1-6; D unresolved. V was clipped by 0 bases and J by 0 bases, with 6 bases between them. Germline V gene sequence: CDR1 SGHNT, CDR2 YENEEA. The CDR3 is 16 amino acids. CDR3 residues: CASSLEGSSYNSPLHF. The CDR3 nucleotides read TGTGCCAGCAGCTTAGAAGGGAGCTCCTATAATTCACCCCTCCACTTT. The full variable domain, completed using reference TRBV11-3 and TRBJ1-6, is EAGVVQSPRYKIIEKKQPVAFWCNPISGHNTLYWYLQNLGQGPELLIRYENEEAVDDSQLPKDRFSAERLKGVDSTLKIQPAELGDSAVYLCASSLEGSSYNSPLHFGNGTRLTVT.

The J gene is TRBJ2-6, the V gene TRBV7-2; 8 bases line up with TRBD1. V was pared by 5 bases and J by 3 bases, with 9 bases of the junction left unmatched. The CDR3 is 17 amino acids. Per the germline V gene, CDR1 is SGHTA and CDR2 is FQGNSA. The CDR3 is CASSPRTGLSGANVLTF. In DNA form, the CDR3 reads TGTGCCAGCAGCCCACGGACAGGGTTAAGTGGGGCCAACGTCCTGACTTTC.

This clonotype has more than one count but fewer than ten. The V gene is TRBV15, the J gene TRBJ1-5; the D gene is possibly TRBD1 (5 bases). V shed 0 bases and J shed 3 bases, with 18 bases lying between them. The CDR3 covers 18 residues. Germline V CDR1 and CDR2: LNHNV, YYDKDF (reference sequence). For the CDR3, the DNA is TGTGCCACCAGCAGAGATGGGACCCCGCTTCTTGACAATCAGCCCCAGCATTTT. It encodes CATSRDGTPLLDNQPQHF.

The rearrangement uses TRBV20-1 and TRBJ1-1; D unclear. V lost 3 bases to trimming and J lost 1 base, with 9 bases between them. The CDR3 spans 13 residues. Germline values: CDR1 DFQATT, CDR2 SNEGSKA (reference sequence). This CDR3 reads CSASTLSNTEAFF. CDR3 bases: TGCAGTGCTAGTACCCTATCGAACACTGAAGCTTTCTTT.

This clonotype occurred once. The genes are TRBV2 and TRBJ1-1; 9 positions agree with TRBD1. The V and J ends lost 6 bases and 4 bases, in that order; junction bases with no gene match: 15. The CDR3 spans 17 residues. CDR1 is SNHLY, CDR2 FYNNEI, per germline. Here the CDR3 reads CASRGTGNPKFGTEAFF. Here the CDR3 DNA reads TGTGCCAGCAGGGGGACAGGGAATCCTAAGTTCGGCACTGAAGCTTTCTTT.

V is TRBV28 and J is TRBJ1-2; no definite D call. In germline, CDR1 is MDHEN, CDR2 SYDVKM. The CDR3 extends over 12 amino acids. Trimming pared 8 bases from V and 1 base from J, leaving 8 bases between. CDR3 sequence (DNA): TGTGCCAGCCTAGCGATTAACTATGGCTACACCTTC. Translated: CASLAINYGYTF.

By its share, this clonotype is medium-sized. CDR3 protein: CASSLALGPPSKNIQYF. In nucleotides, the CDR3 is TGTGCCAGCAGCTTAGCGTTGGGCCCCCCTAGCAAAAACATTCAGTACTTC. The rearrangement uses TRBV7-8 and TRBJ2-4; no clear D gene. Trimming pared 0 bases from V and 3 bases from J, leaving 15 bases between. The CDR3 length is 17 residues. Germline assignment: CDR1 SGHVS and CDR2 FQNEAQ.

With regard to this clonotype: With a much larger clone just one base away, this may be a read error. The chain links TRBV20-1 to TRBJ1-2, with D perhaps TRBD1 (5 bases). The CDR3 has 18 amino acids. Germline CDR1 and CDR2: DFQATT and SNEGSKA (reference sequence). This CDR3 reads CSASYGTPISPRYYVYTF. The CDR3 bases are TGCAGTGCTAGTTACGGGACCCCAATCAGCCCCCGATACTATGTCTACACCTTC.

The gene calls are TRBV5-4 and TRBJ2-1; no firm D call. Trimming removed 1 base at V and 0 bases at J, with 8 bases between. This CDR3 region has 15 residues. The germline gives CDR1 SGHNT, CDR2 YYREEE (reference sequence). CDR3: CASSLTVSSYNEQFF. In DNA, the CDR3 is TGTGCCAGCAGCTTGACGGTGAGCTCCTACAATGAGCAGTTCTTC.

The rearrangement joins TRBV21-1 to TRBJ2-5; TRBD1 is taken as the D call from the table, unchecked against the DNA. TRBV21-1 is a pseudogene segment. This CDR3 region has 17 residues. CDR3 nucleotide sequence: TGTGCCAGCAGCAAACCTAAGAGACAGGAGACTAAAGAGACCCAGTACTTC. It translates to CASSKPKRQETKETQYF.

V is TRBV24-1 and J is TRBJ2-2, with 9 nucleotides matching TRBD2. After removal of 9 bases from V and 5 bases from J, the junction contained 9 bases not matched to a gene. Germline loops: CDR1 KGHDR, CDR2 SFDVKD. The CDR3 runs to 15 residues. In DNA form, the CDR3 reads TGTGCCACCCTCAATAGCGGGAGTTCTACCGGGGAGCTGTTTTTT. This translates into CATLNSGSSTGELFF.

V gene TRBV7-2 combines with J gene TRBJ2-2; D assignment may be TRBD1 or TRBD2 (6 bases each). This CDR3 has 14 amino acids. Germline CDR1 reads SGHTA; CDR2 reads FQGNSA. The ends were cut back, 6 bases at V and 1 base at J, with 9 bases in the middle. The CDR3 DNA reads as TGTGCCAGCAGGGGGGGCGTGAACACCGGGGAGCTGTTTTTT. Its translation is CASRGGVNTGELFF.

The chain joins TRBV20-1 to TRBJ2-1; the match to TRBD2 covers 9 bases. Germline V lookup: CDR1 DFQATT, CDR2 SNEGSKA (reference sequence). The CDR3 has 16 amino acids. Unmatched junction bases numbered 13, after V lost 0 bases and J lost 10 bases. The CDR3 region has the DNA TGCAGTGCTAGAGAGCGCGGACTAGCGTCCAAAGGGGAGCAGTTCTTC. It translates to CSARERGLASKGEQFF.

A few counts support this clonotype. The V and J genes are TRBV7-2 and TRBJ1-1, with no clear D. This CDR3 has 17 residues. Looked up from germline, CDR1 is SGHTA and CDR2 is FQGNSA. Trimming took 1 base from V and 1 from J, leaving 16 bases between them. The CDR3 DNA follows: TGTGCCAGCAGCTTAGAGGATGTTGCCAGCTCGAACACTGAAGCTTTCTTT. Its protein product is CASSLEDVASSNTEAFF.

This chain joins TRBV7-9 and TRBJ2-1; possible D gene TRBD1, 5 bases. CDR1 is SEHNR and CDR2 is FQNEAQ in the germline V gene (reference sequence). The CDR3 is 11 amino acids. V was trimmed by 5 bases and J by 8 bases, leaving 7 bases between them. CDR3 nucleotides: TGTGCCAGCAGCGCAGGGTATGAGCAGTTCTTC. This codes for CASSAGYEQFF.

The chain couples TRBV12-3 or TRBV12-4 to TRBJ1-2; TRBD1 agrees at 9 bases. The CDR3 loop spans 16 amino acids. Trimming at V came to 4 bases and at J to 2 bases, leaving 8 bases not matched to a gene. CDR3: CASSSSDRGLNYGYTF. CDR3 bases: TGTGCCAGCAGTTCAAGTGACAGGGGGTTGAACTATGGCTACACCTTC.

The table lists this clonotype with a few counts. The CDR3 reads CASSFEGNTEAFF. The CDR3 DNA reads as TGTGCCAGCAGTTTCGAGGGGAACACTGAAGCTTTCTTT. The J gene is TRBJ1-1, the V gene TRBV27; the D is unclear. Deletions cut 3 bases from V and 1 base from J, with 6 bases between. Looked up from germline, CDR1 is MNHEY and CDR2 is SMNVEV (reference sequence). The CDR3 consists of 13 residues.